This entry lists 19 T cell receptor beta chains sequenced from one sample in a study of T cells expressing NK-cell markers. TCRdb derives one entry per CDR3 protein from the 5' RACE reads, leaving out DNA. The sample table includes roughly 160,000 distinct CDR3 sequences. The sample was blood T cells: a sorted CD56 or NKG2C T cell subset, CD4+ or CD8+ T cells, or bulk PBMC T cells (not recorded which). The receptor source for this set is a woman between 18 and 70 years old in good health.

The chain employs TRBV5-1 and TRBJ1-1; TCRdb indicates TRBD1, and absent DNA this call remains unverified. CDR3 length: 13 residues. Germline assignment: CDR1 SGHRS and CDR2 YFSETQ. The CDR3 loop reads CASSYGQYTEAFF.

The chain couples TRBV12-3 or TRBV12-4 to TRBJ2-1; TCRdb's assignment of TRBD2 cannot be checked, as there is no DNA. This CDR3 has 16 residues. CDR3 sequence reads: CASRTGSSGRASEQFF.

The genes are TRBV20-1 and TRBJ2-2. Germline loops: CDR1 DFQATT, CDR2 SNEGSKA (reference sequence). The CDR3 is 14 residues long. CDR3 sequence: CSAPYSGNTGELFF.

V gene TRBV3-1 combines with J gene TRBJ2-5; the TCRdb call, TRBD1, lacks DNA for checking. CDR1 is LGHDT, CDR2 YNNKEL, per germline (reference sequence). CDR3 length: 15 residues. The CDR3: CASSQGVGTGETQYF.

The chain is built from TRBV2 and TRBJ2-7; TCRdb outputs TRBD1, but without DNA this stays unchecked. There are 14 residues in the CDR3. Germline loops: CDR1 SNHLY, CDR2 FYNNEI. This chain's CDR3 is CASRQEPASYEQYF. Full variable domain (rest looked up from reference TRBV2 and TRBJ2-7): EPEVTQTPSHQVTQMGQEVILRCVPISNHLYFYWYRQILGQKVEFLVSFYNNEISEKSEIFDDQFSVERPDGSNFTLKIRSTKLEDSAMYFCASRQEPASYEQYFGPGTRLTVT.

V usage is TRBV3-1 and J usage is TRBJ1-4. The CDR3 has 13 residues. Per the germline V gene, CDR1 is LGHDT and CDR2 is YNNKEL (reference sequence). The CDR3 region is CASTRVEGEKLFF.

V gene TRBV20-1 combines with J gene TRBJ1-1. Germline loops: CDR1 DFQATT, CDR2 SNEGSKA (reference sequence). CDR3 length equals 14 residues. CDR3 sequence: CSARLGSKNTEAFF.

The chain employs TRBV7-9 and TRBJ1-6; TCRdb reports TRBD1, a call that lacks DNA to check it against. CDR1 and CDR2 (germline): SEHNR, FQNEAQ (reference sequence). This CDR3 comprises 16 residues. The CDR3 loop reads CASSLAIDRVASPLHF.

CDR3: CSVSQGLNYGYTF. The chain recombines TRBV20-1 with TRBJ1-2. CDR3 length: 13 amino acids. The germline V gene encodes CDR1 DFQATT and CDR2 SNEGSKA (reference sequence).

V is TRBV4-2 and J is TRBJ1-3. Germline loops: CDR1 LGHNA, CDR2 YNFKEQ. This CDR3 comprises 17 residues. CDR3 residues: CASSQDGPGNSGNTIYF.

J is TRBJ2-7 and V is TRBV11-3; with no DNA, the TCRdb D assignment of TRBD1 cannot be verified. The CDR3 spans 14 residues. Germline V CDR1 and CDR2: SGHNT, YENEEA. CDR3 residues: CASSRHEGAYEQYF.

The V call is TRBV20-1, the J call TRBJ1-5; TCRdb's D call of TRBD1 is untestable without DNA. CDR1 and CDR2 from the germline V gene are DFQATT and SNEGSKA (reference sequence). This CDR3 region has 16 residues. CDR3 sequence reads: CSARDPVRDRVQPQHF.

The chain links TRBV3-1 to TRBJ1-4; TCRdb's D call, TRBD1, is unchecked because there is no DNA. This CDR3 has 16 amino acids. Germline V lookup: CDR1 LGHDT, CDR2 YNNKEL (reference sequence). CDR3 sequence reads: CASSQDPGTVNEKLFF.

The chain combines TRBV27 with TRBJ2-3; checking the TCRdb D call of TRBD1 is not possible without DNA. This CDR3 region has 16 residues. Germline values: CDR1 MNHEY, CDR2 SMNVEV (reference sequence). The CDR3 region is CASSLTYPDLTDTQYF.

The chain has TRBV18 and TRBJ1-2; there is no DNA to check the TCRdb D call of TRBD1. There are 15 residues in the CDR3. Germline V CDR1 and CDR2: KGHSH, LQKENI. The CDR3: CASSPPNGQDYGYTF.

The V gene is TRBV6-5, the J gene TRBJ1-6; lacking DNA, the TRBD1 call made by TCRdb goes unchecked. The length of the CDR3 is 19 residues. CDR1 and CDR2 (germline): MNHEY, SVGAGI. The CDR3 spells CASSYGPGTGDPYNSPLHF.

CDR3 sequence: CASGLSQGAPYNSPLHF. This chain joins TRBV12-5 and TRBJ1-6; no DNA is available, so the TRBD1 call from TCRdb remains unchecked. The germline CDR1 and CDR2 sequences are LGHNT and FRNRAP. The CDR3 has 17 residues. The full variable domain, with the rest looked up from reference TRBV12-5 and TRBJ1-6, is DARVTQTPRHKVTEMGQEVTMRCQPILGHNTVFWYRQTMMQGLELLAYFRNRAPLDDSGMPKDRFSAEMPDATLATLKIQPSEPRDSAVYFCASGLSQGAPYNSPLHFGNGTRLTVT.

J is TRBJ2-3 and V is TRBV5-1; no DNA is available, so the TRBD1 call from TCRdb remains unchecked. The V gene's germline CDR1 is SGHRS and CDR2 YFSETQ. This CDR3 comprises 16 residues. The CDR3 spells CASSLGTGFDPDTQYF.

The chain links TRBV18 to TRBJ2-1. The CDR3 sequence is 12 residues long. Germline CDR1 reads KGHSH; CDR2 reads LQKENI. CDR3: CASSQDNNEQFF. Together with reference TRBV18 and TRBJ2-1, the CDR3 gives the full variable domain: NAGVMQNPRHLVRRRGQEARLRCSPMKGHSHVYWYRQLPEEGLKFMVYLQKENIIDESGMPKERFSAEFPKEGPSILRIQQVVRGDSAAYFCASSQDNNEQFFGPGTRLTVL.